The 21 T cell receptor beta chains presented below share a single source sample, sequenced in a study of beta chain features in type 1 diabetes. Expressed TCRB transcripts were sequenced because the entire RNA isolate underwent reverse transcription. Generated by immunoSEQ multiplex PCR, the TCRdb table keeps only in-frame clones and is missing some. The sample has 250,000 to 350,000 clones, 12% to 15% seen once. The sequenced sample was central memory CD4+ T cells from blood. The receptors were sampled from a man aged 30 to 45 in good health.

A single count supports this clone. A read error is possible here, since a much larger clone lies one base away. Other nucleotide sequences in the sample specify the same CDR3. The chain links TRBV27 to TRBJ2-3; D is perhaps TRBD1 or TRBD2 (6 bases each). This CDR3 spans 13 amino acids. Germline CDR1 is MNHEY and CDR2 is SMNVEV (reference sequence). V was cut by 2 bases and J by 4 bases, with 7 bases left in between. CDR3 nucleotide sequence: TGTGCCAGCAGTTTAAGGGGGGCAGATACGCAGTATTTT. Protein: CASSLRGADTQYF.

This clone was seen only a few times. The chain carries TRBV5-6 and TRBJ2-5, with TRBD2 matching over 12 bases. The DNA matches TRBJ2-7 better at its end, which makes the J call doubtful. CDR3 length: 19 residues. Germline assignment: CDR1 SGHDT and CDR2 YYEEEE. CDR3 nucleotides: TGTGCCAGCAGCTTACCCCCCTCCGGACTAGCGGGGTCTTCCTACGAGCAGTACTTC. It codes for CASSLPPSGLAGSSYEQYF.

About this clone itself: A much larger clonotype is one base distant, so this may be a read error. CDR3 sequence: CASSSGQCSGANVLTF. CDR3 DNA sequence: TGTGCCAGCAGCTCGGGACAGTGCTCTGGGGCCAACGTCCTGACTTTC. This chain links TRBV7-2 with TRBJ2-6; 7 bases line up with TRBD1. The CDR3 sequence is 16 residues long. Germline assignment: CDR1 SGHTA and CDR2 FQGNSA. V was clipped by 4 bases and J by 0 bases; unmatched bases: 3.

In its sample, this clone was seen a few times. This chain's CDR3 is CASSKPYNEQFF. The DNA for the CDR3 is TGTGCCAGCAGCAAACCGTACAATGAGCAGTTCTTC. V gene TRBV7-2 combines with J gene TRBJ2-1; D is unclear. CDR3 size: 12 residues. Trimming took off 5 bases at V and 4 bases at J, with 6 bases between the two ends. In germline, CDR1 is SGHTA, CDR2 FQGNSA.

The chain uses TRBV5-4 and TRBJ2-7; TRBD2 matches 12 bases. The CDR3 contains 15 residues. Losses at the gene ends were 5 bases for V and 6 bases for J; bases not matched to a gene: 9. Germline CDR1 reads SGHNT; CDR2 reads YYREEE (reference sequence). The CDR3 region is CASSGLAGTLGEQYF. CDR3 bases: TGTGCCAGCAGTGGACTAGCGGGGACCCTGGGCGAGCAGTACTTC.

The chain joins TRBV6-1 to TRBJ2-1, with 8 bases aligning to TRBD1. Trimming took 5 bases from V and 6 from J; bases not matched to a gene: 3. Germline CDR1 and CDR2: MNHNS and SASEGT. CDR3 length: 13 amino acids. Here the CDR3 reads CASSTDRGNEQFF. DNA of the CDR3: TGTGCCAGCAGTACAGACAGGGGCAATGAGCAGTTCTTC.

The chain has TRBV11-2 and TRBJ2-1, with D tentatively TRBD2 (7 bases). Germline V CDR1 and CDR2: SGHAT, FQNNGV. The CDR3 is 14 amino acids. Deletions cut 6 bases from V and 8 bases from J, with 17 bases between. CDR3 amino acids: CASRGGGPNHEQFF. DNA for the CDR3: TGTGCCAGCAGAGGCGGGGGCCCGAACCATGAGCAGTTCTTC.

V is TRBV7-8 and J is TRBJ2-3; perhaps TRBD2 as D (6 bases). The CDR3 loop spans 13 amino acids. V lost 4 bases and J lost 5, with 10 bases in between. Looked up from germline, CDR1 is SGHVS and CDR2 is FQNEAQ. The DNA for the CDR3 is TGTGCCAGCAGCTGGATCGGGGGAGATACGCAGTATTTT. Translating it yields CASSWIGGDTQYF.

This clone was recorded a few times. The chain employs TRBV5-4 and TRBJ2-6; no definite D call. The CDR3 has 16 residues. Trimming removed 1 base at V and 0 bases at J, with 8 bases between. Per the germline V gene, CDR1 is SGHNT and CDR2 is YYREEE (reference sequence). CDR3 nucleotides: TGTGCCAGCAGCTTGACTGCTGGCTCTGGGGCCAACGTCCTGACTTTC. This encodes CASSLTAGSGANVLTF.

Only a few counts were recorded for this clone. The chain has TRBV4-1 and TRBJ2-3; a possible D gene is TRBD2 (5 bases). CDR1 and CDR2 (germline): MGHRA, YSYEKL. The CDR3 has 17 amino acids. Trimming stripped 0 bases from V and 2 bases from J, with 15 bases between. CDR3 loop: CASSQDPVPAATDTQYF. In nucleotides, the CDR3 is TGCGCCAGCAGCCAAGATCCGGTTCCAGCGGCCACAGATACGCAGTATTTT.

This clone was recorded a few times. This may be a read error: a much more frequent sequence differs by one nucleotide. This chain links TRBV5-1 with TRBJ2-6, with unresolved D. Deletions cut 3 bases from V and 2 bases from J, with 0 bases between. Per the germline V gene, CDR1 is SGHRS and CDR2 is YFSETQ. The CDR3 contains 12 residues. The CDR3 coding sequence is TGCGCCAGCAGCTCTGGGGCCAACGTCCTGACTTTC. It specifies CASSSGANVLTF.

The chain uses TRBV4-2 and TRBJ1-2; TRBD1 agrees at 8 bases. The CDR3 contains 17 residues. Trimming at V came to 0 bases and at J to 2 bases, leaving 8 bases not matched to a gene. The germline gives CDR1 LGHNA, CDR2 YNFKEQ. The CDR3 loop reads CASSQDASGGINYGYTF. CDR3 coding DNA: TGTGCCAGCAGCCAAGATGCTTCAGGGGGCATAAACTATGGCTACACCTTC.

This clone was counted between two and nine times. This chain links TRBV7-6 with TRBJ1-1, with 7 nucleotides matching TRBD1. This CDR3 spans 17 amino acids. Trimming cost V 0 bases and J 1 base; bases outside gene matches: 8. Germline lookup yields CDR1 SGHVS and CDR2 FNYEAQ. CDR3 in DNA: TGTGCCAGCAGCTTAGCTAGGGACAGCACAACGAACACTGAAGCTTTCTTT. Translating it yields CASSLARDSTTNTEAFF.

This rearrangement joins TRBV27 to TRBJ1-1, with a weak D call TRBD1 (5 bases). The CDR3 runs 12 residues. Germline V lookup: CDR1 MNHEY, CDR2 SMNVEV (reference sequence). V was trimmed by 6 bases and J by 11 bases, leaving 16 bases between them. CDR3: CASSPQGAVAFF. CDR3 bases: TGTGCCAGCAGCCCGCAGGGAGCTGTGGCTTTCTTT.

In this sample, this clone turned up many times. The rearrangement uses TRBV7-2 and TRBJ2-1; no definite D call. Trimming cost V 2 bases and J 4 bases, with 6 bases left between them. This CDR3 is built from 13 residues. The germline V gene has CDR1 SGHTA and CDR2 FQGNSA. The CDR3 coding sequence is TGTGCCAGCAGCTTAAGGGCGTACAATGAGCAGTTCTTC. It encodes CASSLRAYNEQFF.

This clone was detected only a few times. This sequence joins TRBV6-5 and TRBJ2-7, with 10 bases aligning to TRBD1. The J segment lost 3 bases and the V segment lost 5 bases, leaving 4 bases of the junction unmatched. The CDR3 sequence is 14 residues long. Germline CDR1 and CDR2: MNHEY and SVGAGI. This CDR3 reads CASSRGTGDYEQYF. In DNA form, the CDR3 reads TGTGCCAGCAGTCGCGGGACAGGGGACTACGAGCAGTACTTC.

The chain carries TRBV9 and TRBJ2-7; perhaps TRBD1 as D (6 bases). The CDR3 is made up of 15 amino acids. V dropped 0 bases and J dropped 3 bases, with 13 bases sitting between them. Looked up from germline, CDR1 is SGDLS and CDR2 is YYNGEE. CDR3 DNA sequence: TGTGCCAGCAGCGTAGCGGCCCAGGGACACTACGAGCAGTACTTC. This translates into CASSVAAQGHYEQYF.

This clone has ten or more counts. This chain connects TRBV2 to TRBJ2-5; D tentatively fits TRBD1 or TRBD2 (5 bases each). Trimming stripped 2 bases from V and 4 bases from J, with 14 bases between. Germline loops: CDR1 SNHLY, CDR2 FYNNEI. This CDR3 has 15 residues. The CDR3: CASSELTGPAETQYF. The CDR3 coding sequence is TGTGCCAGCAGTGAACTTACGGGGCCAGCAGAGACCCAGTACTTC.

V gene TRBV27 combines with J gene TRBJ2-7, with 10 bases matching TRBD2. The J call is uncertain, as TRBJ2-1 better fits the DNA end. Germline loops: CDR1 MNHEY, CDR2 SMNVEV (reference sequence). This CDR3 has 18 residues. CDR3 DNA sequence: TGTGCCAGCAGTTCCCTGCGGAGCGGGGGGGCCGTTAACAATGAGCAGTTCTTC. Amino acids: CASSSLRSGGAVNNEQFF.

J is TRBJ2-5 and V is TRBV30, with 7 bases identical to TRBD2. Germline-derived CDR1 and CDR2 are GTSNPN and SVGIG (reference sequence). Trimming removed 2 bases from V and 5 bases from J; junction bases left unmatched: 14. The CDR3 loop spans 16 amino acids. Here the CDR3 reads CAWSTAGGSILETQYF. The CDR3, as DNA: TGTGCCTGGAGTACGGCTGGCGGGAGCATATTGGAGACCCAGTACTTC.

V gene TRBV5-1 combines with J gene TRBJ2-1, with TRBD1 matching 7 bases. This CDR3 comprises 14 residues. V lost 3 bases and J lost 4; bases outside the gene matches: 4. CDR1 and CDR2 from the germline V gene are SGHRS and YFSETQ. CDR3 coding DNA: TGCGCCAGCAGCTCACAGGGGATATACAATGAGCAGTTCTTC. It is translated as CASSSQGIYNEQFF.